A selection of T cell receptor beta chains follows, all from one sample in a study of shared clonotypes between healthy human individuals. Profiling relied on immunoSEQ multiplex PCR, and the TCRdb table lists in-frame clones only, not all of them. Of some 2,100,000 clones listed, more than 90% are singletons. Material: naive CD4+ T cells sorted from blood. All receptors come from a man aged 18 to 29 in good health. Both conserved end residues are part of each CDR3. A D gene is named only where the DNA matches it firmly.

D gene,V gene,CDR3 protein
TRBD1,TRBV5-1,CASSGWTGGGYEQYF
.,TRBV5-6,CASSSDTGNTGELFF
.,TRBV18,CASSPLPGGTQYF
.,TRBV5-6,CASSLEGGVRNIQYF
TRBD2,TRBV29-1,CSVEQGSGGVDTQYF
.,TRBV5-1,CASSLTGDVGNSPLHF
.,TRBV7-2,CASSSRNEQFF
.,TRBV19,CASSEFVNTEAFF
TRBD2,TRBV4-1,CASSHGTSGGPFQETQYF
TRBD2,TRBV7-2,CASSGGLAGAYNEQFF
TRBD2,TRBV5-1,CASSLGTSEVNEQFF
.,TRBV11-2,CASSSGPAKTNEKLFF
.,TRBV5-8,CASSGEVWGNEQFF
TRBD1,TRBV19,CASEASAGTGGQPQHF
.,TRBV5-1,CASSLVQGTYEQYF
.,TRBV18,CASSLLRGSMNTEAFF
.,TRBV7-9,CASSFPPGGIGVEQFF
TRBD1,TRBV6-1,CASGRTGGHEQYF
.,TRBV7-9,CASSLAPGDSGANVLTF
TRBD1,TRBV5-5,CASTRTGGAYTDTQYF
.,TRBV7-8,CASSLFPAGTGELFF
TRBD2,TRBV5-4,CASSLAGRGTSNETQYF
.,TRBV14,CASRERYYEQYF
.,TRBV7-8,CASSLVRDPGNTIYF
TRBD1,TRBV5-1,CASSSMGQVNEKLFF
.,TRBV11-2,CASSLSSLEGTEAFF
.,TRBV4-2,CASSGAAGYGYTF
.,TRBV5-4,CASSSRGTNYGYTF
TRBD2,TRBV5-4,CASSWGGLAGAKNIQYF
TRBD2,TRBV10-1,CASSESGRAYEQYF
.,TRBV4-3,CASSSFMNTEAFF
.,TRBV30,CAWSDGTPDTNYGYTF
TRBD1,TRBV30,CAWSVSGTGGHEQYF
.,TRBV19,CASSRVNYGYTF
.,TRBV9,CASSVGTGNYGYTF
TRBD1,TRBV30,CVGQDPGNTIYF
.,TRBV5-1,CASSTGLNQPQHF
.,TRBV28,CASSSPMRARSTGELFF
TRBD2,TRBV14,CASSPLAGGIQETQYF
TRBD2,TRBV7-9,CASSLEGTSGETQYF